This entry concerns a single TCR beta chain. Profiling relied on immunoSEQ multiplex PCR, and the TCRdb table lists in-frame clones only, not all of them. This sample has more than 45,000 clones, with about 89% found just once. This specimen belongs to a study of blood T cell repertoires in COVID-19. The V gene end was trimmed by 0 bases and the J gene end by 10 bases; junction bases not matched to a gene: 12. Germline assignment: CDR1 MGHRA and CDR2 YSYEKL. The CDR3 is 17 residues long. The sample was peripheral blood. The TCR sequence derives from a man in his 60s with active or convalescent COVID-19. The rearrangement uses TRBV4-1 and TRBJ1-4; 9 nucleotides line up with TRBD1. Here the CDR3 DNA reads TGCGCCAGCAGCCAAGACCACTCCGGGACAGGGCTCGTAAAACTGTTTTTT. Amino acids: CASSQDHSGTGLVKLFF.